This T cell receptor beta chain was found in a study of T cell repertoires in cytomegalovirus infection. For the study at large: Well-studied HLA-B-restricted CMV epitopes were used in the study alongside recently identified HLA-C-restricted ones.

A few counts support this clonotype. Its antigen is not identified. The CDR3 length is 15 residues. Looked up from germline, CDR1 is SGHVS and CDR2 is FQNEAQ. With V trimmed by 1 base and J by 6 bases, 3 bases remained unmatched. TCRdb reanalysed the reads using MiXCR and keeps one entry per CDR3 protein. The sample contains 150,000 or so distinct CDR3 sequences, less than 25% of which appear only once. Sample: CD8+ T cells from cultured PBMCs, taken from culture after CMV antigen stimulation. This chain uses TRBV7-8 with TRBJ2-1; TRBD2 agrees at 10 bases. This TCR was recovered from a human donor in good health (CMV status not recorded). Some clones in this sample may be carry-over from other donors' samples. The CDR3 nucleotides read TGTGCCAGCAGCTTAGAGCGGGGGGGCCGCAATGAGCAGTTCTTC. It is translated as CASSLERGGRNEQFF.